These 17 T cell receptor beta chains were all obtained from the same sample, sequenced in a study of T cell responses to AZD1222 COVID-19 vaccine (dated by TCRdb to 2020 to 2023). The receptor library was made with the immunoSEQ multiplex PCR assay. TCRdb's version of the immuneACCESS table is confined to in-frame rearrangements and falls short of the full clone set. An unresolved V gene accounts for under half of the shortfall where checked; the remainder is of unknown origin. The sample records about 48,000 clones, approximately 83% of which are singletons. 6% to 7% of the sample is in the top ten clones. According to the study, the label for this sample's time point signals: about 28 days (+/-7) after the second vaccine dose. The sample consisted of peripheral blood, taken 28 days after the second AZD1222 dose. These receptors originate from an adult who received the AZD1222 COVID-19 vaccine.

The V call is TRBV6-5, the J call TRBJ2-1; D gene unclear. Germline CDR1 MNHEY, CDR2 SVGAGI. Trimming took 2 bases from V and 4 from J, leaving 12 bases between them. The CDR3 spans 15 residues. CDR3 in amino acids: CASSYEGKLYNEQFF. Here the CDR3 DNA reads TGTGCCAGCAGTTACGAAGGAAAACTATACAATGAGCAGTTCTTC.

This clone was recorded only once. V and J are TRBV5-1 and TRBJ2-5; D unclear. V was trimmed by 3 bases and J by 4 bases, leaving 13 bases between them. CDR3 length: 14 amino acids. Germline values: CDR1 SGHRS, CDR2 YFSETQ. CDR3 region: CASSSPTDGETQYF. The CDR3 DNA reads TGCGCCAGCAGCTCCCCGACCGACGGAGAGACCCAGTACTTC.

The rearrangement joins TRBV9 to TRBJ1-5, with D unresolved. Trimming removed 0 bases at V and 0 bases at J, with 16 bases between. CDR1 SGDLS and CDR2 YYNGEE come from the germline V gene. This CDR3 has 18 amino acids. The CDR3 sequence is CASSVAQIYVYSNQPQHF. The CDR3 DNA is TGTGCCAGCAGCGTAGCCCAAATCTACGTCTATAGCAATCAGCCCCAGCATTTT.

The chain has TRBV5-1 and TRBJ2-7; 8 nucleotides align to TRBD1. Trimming removed 3 bases from V and 5 bases from J; junction bases left unmatched: 4. The CDR3 has 13 residues. CDR1 is SGHRS and CDR2 is YFSETQ in the germline V gene. The CDR3 loop reads CASSYGQGHEQYF. The CDR3, as DNA: TGCGCCAGCAGCTATGGACAGGGCCACGAGCAGTACTTC. The full variable domain, rest sourced from reference TRBV5-1 and TRBJ2-7, is KAGVTQTPRYLIKTRGQQVTLSCSPISGHRSVSWYQQTPGQGLQFLFEYFSETQRNKGNFPGRFSGRQFSNSRSEMNVSTLELGDSALYLCASSYGQGHEQYFGPGTRLTVT.

The V and J genes are TRBV9 and TRBJ2-1, with TRBD2 matching 10 bases. Losses at the gene ends were 6 bases for V and 7 bases for J; bases not matched to a gene: 13. Germline loops: CDR1 SGDLS, CDR2 YYNGEE. This CDR3 region has 16 residues. The CDR3 sequence is CASNVSPGLATNEQFF. The CDR3 bases are TGTGCCAGCAACGTCTCCCCGGGACTAGCGACTAATGAGCAGTTCTTC.

This clone appeared once. This rearrangement joins TRBV5-1 to TRBJ1-5; D gene unclear. Deletions cut 4 bases from V and 7 bases from J, with 18 bases between. The CDR3 extends over 15 amino acids. Germline V CDR1 and CDR2: SGHRS, YFSETQ. CDR3 sequence (DNA): TGCGCCAGCAGCCTGGACGGGTCGAGTCGACAGCCCCAGCATTTT. Amino acids: CASSLDGSSRQPQHF.

The genes are TRBV19 and TRBJ2-5; D gene unclear. With 5 bases removed from V and 3 bases from J, the gap between germline ends came to 4 bases. Germline CDR1 is LNHDA and CDR2 is SQIVND (reference sequence). The CDR3 length is 11 residues. The CDR3 is CASSLEETQYF. As DNA, the CDR3 is TGTGCCAGTAGTCTGGAAGAGACCCAGTACTTC.

The chain links TRBV2 to TRBJ1-6; D unresolved. The V end was cut by 4 bases, the J end by 3 bases, with 10 bases between. Germline V gene sequence: CDR1 SNHLY, CDR2 FYNNEI. The CDR3 runs 15 residues. This chain's CDR3 is CASSVSHSYNSPLHF. CDR3 DNA sequence: TGTGCCAGCAGTGTCAGTCACAGCTATAATTCACCCCTCCACTTT.

CDR3 in amino acids: CASSEAVQHEQYF. In DNA, the CDR3 is TGTGCCAGCAGCGAAGCCGTACAGCACGAGCAGTACTTC. The V and J genes are TRBV7-2 and TRBJ2-7; D gene unclear. Germline V CDR1 and CDR2: SGHTA, FQGNSA. V lost 5 bases to trimming and J lost 5 bases, with 13 bases between them. This CDR3 spans 13 amino acids.

The chain has TRBV3-1 (or the pseudogene TRBV3-2) and TRBJ2-5; 8 bases align to TRBD1. Germline CDR1 LGHDT, CDR2 YNNKEL (reference sequence). The ends lost 3 bases at V and 7 bases at J; junction bases unmatched: 10. The CDR3 length is 15 residues. DNA of the CDR3: TGTGCCAGCAGCCATCTCCGGGACAGGCCAGTGACCCAGTACTTC. Its translation is CASSHLRDRPVTQYF.

In DNA form, the CDR3 reads TGTGCCAGCAGTTCAAGCGGGAGCAGCACAGATACGCAGTATTTT. It yields the protein CASSSSGSSTDTQYF. The genes are TRBV7-9 and TRBJ2-3, with 8 nucleotides matching TRBD2. V lost 6 bases to trimming and J lost 0 bases; unmatched junction nucleotides: 5. The CDR3 has 15 residues. Germline values: CDR1 SEHNR, CDR2 FQNEAQ (reference sequence).

The V call is TRBV18, the J call TRBJ2-1; D is uncertain. Germline values: CDR1 KGHSH, CDR2 LQKENI. The V gene lost 0 bases and the J gene lost 3 bases, with 6 bases spanning the gap. The CDR3 contains 14 residues. Written as DNA, the CDR3 is TGTGCCAGCTCACCACCGTCTGTCTACAATGAGCAGTTCTTC. Its translation: CASSPPSVYNEQFF. Variable domain in full (rest from reference TRBV18 and TRBJ2-1): NAGVMQNPRHLVRRRGQEARLRCSPMKGHSHVYWYRQLPEEGLKFMVYLQKENIIDESGMPKERFSAEFPKEGPSILRIQQVVRGDSAAYFCASSPPSVYNEQFFGPGTRLTVL.

The V and J genes are TRBV6-2 or TRBV6-3 and TRBJ2-7, with 7 bases aligning to TRBD1. In germline, CDR1 is MNHEY, CDR2 SVGEGT. V was pared by 5 bases and J by 4 bases, with 5 bases of the junction left unmatched. This CDR3 contains 13 residues. CDR3 in amino acids: CASSPGQSYEQYF. CDR3 bases: TGTGCCAGCAGTCCGGGACAGTCATACGAGCAGTACTTC.

The chain has TRBV4-3 and TRBJ1-6; D unclear. The CDR3 sequence is 17 residues long. V gave up 0 bases and J gave up 7 bases, with 16 bases separating them. Germline V lookup: CDR1 LGHNA, CDR2 YSLEER. The CDR3 DNA reads TGCGCCAGCAGCCAAGATTTGGAGGGTTACGCCAATTCACCCCTCCACTTT. This translates into CASSQDLEGYANSPLHF.

This sequence joins TRBV12-3 or TRBV12-4 and TRBJ2-2, with unresolved D. The CDR3 is made up of 13 amino acids. Trimming took 5 bases from V and 6 from J, leaving 10 bases between them. The CDR3 DNA follows: TGTGCCAGCAGTCTAGGTTTGGCCGGGGAGCTGTTTTTT. Its translation is CASSLGLAGELFF.

This chain connects TRBV28 to TRBJ1-2; a possible D gene is TRBD1 (5 bases). The CDR3 has 11 residues. Per the germline V gene, CDR1 is MDHEN and CDR2 is SYDVKM. V was shortened by 11 bases and J by 4 bases, with 11 bases between the two germline ends. In nucleotides, the CDR3 is TGTGCCTTGGGGACCTCCTATGGCTACACCTTC. This translates into CALGTSYGYTF.

The genes are TRBV7-9 and TRBJ1-1; maybe TRBD1 (6 bases). Looked up from germline, CDR1 is SEHNR and CDR2 is FQNEAQ (reference sequence). The CDR3 length is 15 residues. The V gene lost 5 bases and the J gene lost 4 bases, with 17 bases spanning the gap. The CDR3 DNA reads TGTGCCAGCAGCCCCTCGGACAGTAGTGGCACTGAAGCTTTCTTT. Its translation: CASSPSDSSGTEAFF.